This T cell receptor beta chain was documented in a study of long-term antiretroviral therapy in people with HIV. Run at survey level, the immunoSEQ assay was version v3.0. Some clones are missing from TCRdb's copy, which holds only in-frame ones; the method was immunoSEQ multiplex PCR. The table records approximately 13,000 clones, 70% to 85% of them present only once. In the case of this clone: Its antigen is still unknown.

Overall study results and limits: Pre-ART clonal expansions dominated every time point's repertoire.

The germline V gene encodes CDR1 SGHNT and CDR2 YYREEE (reference sequence). V dropped 0 bases and J dropped 2 bases, with 9 bases sitting between them. The CDR3 totals 14 residues. The J gene is TRBJ2-7, the V gene TRBV5-4; D is possibly TRBD1 (5 bases). The sample in question was unsorted PBMCs, obtained 1.3 years before starting antiretroviral therapy. This sequence was found in a man in his forties with HIV. DNA for the CDR3: TGTGCCAGCAGCTTGGACAGGTCCACCTACGAGCAGTACTTC. Translation: CASSLDRSTYEQYF.